A selection of T cell receptor beta chains follows, all from one sample in a study of cytomegalovirus exposure and HLA in healthy donors. Clones were read by immunoSEQ multiplex PCR, and TCRdb kept only the in-frame ones, dropping some. The sample holds approximately 190,000 clones, approximately 81% seen once. Sequencing was done on a sample of PBMCs. Receptors were obtained from a man between 45 and 60 years old in good health and CMV-seronegative. CDR3s include the opening cysteine and the closing phenylalanine or tryptophan. D genes are given only for firm matches. Clone size, where shown, is once, few, many, or a class for clones that have expanded.

V gene: TRBV19
J gene: TRBJ2-1
D gene: NA
clone size: NA
CDR3 DNA: TGTGCCAGTAGCACAGGTGCCAATGAGCAGTTCTTC
CDR3 protein: CASSTGANEQFF

V gene: TRBV18
J gene: TRBJ2-2
D gene: TRBD1
clone size: NA
CDR3 DNA: TGTGCCAGCTCACAAACAGGGGCCTACGCGAACACCGGGGAGCTGTTTTTT
CDR3 protein: CASSQTGAYANTGELFF

V gene: TRBV19
J gene: TRBJ1-1
D gene: NA
clone size: NA
CDR3 DNA: TGTGCCAGTAGTGCCCAGACAGCCCTGAACACTGAAGCTTTCTTT
CDR3 protein: CASSAQTALNTEAFF

V gene: TRBV6-5
J gene: TRBJ2-7
D gene: NA
clone size: once
CDR3 DNA: TGTGCCAGCAGTTTGGGCGGACTATTTACCTACGAGCAGTACTTC
CDR3 protein: CASSLGGLFTYEQYF

V gene: TRBV19
J gene: TRBJ2-6
D gene: NA
clone size: NA
CDR3 DNA: TGTGCCAGTAGTCCCGGGACATTTGCTTCTGGGGCCAACGTCCTGACTTTC
CDR3 protein: CASSPGTFASGANVLTF

V gene: TRBV6-5
J gene: TRBJ1-2
D gene: NA
clone size: NA
CDR3 DNA: TGTGCCAGCAGTTACTGGCAGGGTGACTATGGCTACACCTTC
CDR3 protein: CASSYWQGDYGYTF

V gene: TRBV27
J gene: TRBJ2-7
D gene: TRBD1
clone size: few
CDR3 DNA: TGTGCCAGCAGTTCCTCGGGGACAGGTACCTACGAGCAGTACTTC
CDR3 protein: CASSSSGTGTYEQYF

V gene: TRBV25-1
J gene: TRBJ1-4
D gene: NA
clone size: NA
CDR3 DNA: TGTGCCAGCAGTGGGAGCAATGAAAAACTGTTTTTT
CDR3 protein: CASSGSNEKLFF

V gene: TRBV6-6
J gene: TRBJ2-7
D gene: NA
clone size: NA
CDR3 DNA: TGTGCCAGCATCGACAGCTACGAGCAGTACTTC
CDR3 protein: CASIDSYEQYF

V gene: TRBV19
J gene: TRBJ1-1
D gene: NA
clone size: NA
CDR3 DNA: TGTGCCAGTAGTACGGGGAGGGGGAACACTGAAGCTTTCTTT
CDR3 protein: CASSTGRGNTEAFF

V gene: TRBV7-9
J gene: TRBJ1-1
D gene: TRBD1
clone size: NA
CDR3 DNA: TGTGCCAGCAGCTCGACAGGGGGGAAGACTGAAGCTTTCTTT
CDR3 protein: CASSSTGGKTEAFF

V gene: TRBV7-9
J gene: TRBJ1-1
D gene: NA
clone size: once
CDR3 DNA: TGTGCCAGCGGCGAGAGACAGGTTGGTGAAGCTTTCTTT
CDR3 protein: CASGERQVGEAFF

V gene: TRBV6-5
J gene: TRBJ2-5
D gene: TRBD1
clone size: once
CDR3 DNA: TGTGCCAGCAGCCCCTTAGGGACAGGGGGTGCCCAGTACTTC
CDR3 protein: CASSPLGTGGAQYF

V gene: TRBV18
J gene: TRBJ1-2
D gene: NA
clone size: NA
CDR3 DNA: TGTGCCAGCTCACCCGAACAGAACTATGGCTACACCTTC
CDR3 protein: CASSPEQNYGYTF

V gene: TRBV18
J gene: TRBJ2-7
D gene: NA
clone size: NA
CDR3 DNA: TGTGCCAGCTCACTGGGACACCCGGGGTACGAGCAGTACTTC
CDR3 protein: CASSLGHPGYEQYF

V gene: TRBV7-9
J gene: TRBJ1-5
D gene: NA
clone size: few
CDR3 DNA: TGTGCCAGCAGCAGAGACATGGAAGGCAATCAGCCCCAGCATTTT
CDR3 protein: CASSRDMEGNQPQHF

V gene: TRBV7-9
J gene: TRBJ1-2
D gene: TRBD1
clone size: NA
CDR3 DNA: TGTTCCAGCAGCTACGGTTGGGCGGGACAGTGGGATGGCTACACCTTC
CDR3 protein: CSSSYGWAGQWDGYTF

V gene: TRBV29-1
J gene: TRBJ1-1
D gene: NA
clone size: NA
CDR3 DNA: TGCAGCGTTGCGGGACTGATGAAGAACACTGAAGCTTTCTTT
CDR3 protein: CSVAGLMKNTEAFF

V gene: TRBV5-5
J gene: TRBJ2-2
D gene: TRBD2
clone size: once
CDR3 DNA: TGTGCCAGCAGCTTGGCGGGTCGGGGGGGCCGGACCGGGGAGCTGTTTTTT
CDR3 protein: CASSLAGRGGRTGELFF

V gene: TRBV6-1
J gene: TRBJ1-2
D gene: NA
clone size: NA
CDR3 DNA: TGTGCCAGCCAACGGGCGGGGAACTATGGCTACACCTTC
CDR3 protein: CASQRAGNYGYTF

V gene: TRBV14
J gene: TRBJ1-1
D gene: NA
clone size: NA
CDR3 DNA: TGTGCCAGCAGTTCTGACGGGGAAGCTTTCTTT
CDR3 protein: CASSSDGEAFF

V gene: TRBV29-1
J gene: TRBJ2-7
D gene: NA
clone size: NA
CDR3 DNA: TGCAGCGTTCTGGACAACGAGCAGTACTTC
CDR3 protein: CSVLDNEQYF

V gene: TRBV11-2
J gene: TRBJ1-2
D gene: TRBD1
clone size: few
CDR3 DNA: TGTGCCAGCAGCCGAAGGCAGGGGGACTATGGCTACACCTTC
CDR3 protein: CASSRRQGDYGYTF

V gene: TRBV30
J gene: TRBJ1-6
D gene: TRBD1
clone size: NA
CDR3 DNA: TGTGCCTGGAAGACAGGGAACAATTCACCCCTCCACTTT
CDR3 protein: CAWKTGNNSPLHF

V gene: TRBV2
J gene: TRBJ1-1
D gene: NA
clone size: NA
CDR3 DNA: TGTGCCAGCAGGAGGGGGGGAGGTCACATGAACACTGAAGCTTTCTTT
CDR3 protein: CASRRGGGHMNTEAFF

V gene: TRBV28
J gene: TRBJ1-2
D gene: NA
clone size: NA
CDR3 DNA: TGTGCCAGCGCACTAGGGGGGGAAGGCTACACCTTC
CDR3 protein: CASALGGEGYTF

V gene: TRBV5-8
J gene: TRBJ2-3
D gene: NA
clone size: few
CDR3 DNA: TGTGCCAGCAGCTTGCGGGCAGATACGCAGTATTTT
CDR3 protein: CASSLRADTQYF

V gene: TRBV6-1
J gene: TRBJ2-7
D gene: TRBD1
clone size: NA
CDR3 DNA: TGTGCCAGCCACTACTCGGGACAGGGCTACGAGCAGTACTTC
CDR3 protein: CASHYSGQGYEQYF

V gene: TRBV11-2
J gene: TRBJ2-5
D gene: TRBD1
clone size: NA
CDR3 DNA: TGTGCCAGCAGCTTAGGGACAGGGGGCTTGGAGACCCAGTACTTC
CDR3 protein: CASSLGTGGLETQYF

V gene: TRBV7-2
J gene: TRBJ2-5
D gene: TRBD2
clone size: NA
CDR3 DNA: TGTGCCAGCAGCTTAGGGCCGGGGGGAGAAGAGTACTTC
CDR3 protein: CASSLGPGGEEYF

V gene: TRBV7-9
J gene: TRBJ2-1
D gene: NA
clone size: NA
CDR3 DNA: TGTGCCAGCGAGATAACCGATTCCTACAATGAGCAGTTCTTC
CDR3 protein: CASEITDSYNEQFF

V gene: TRBV4-2
J gene: TRBJ1-2
D gene: TRBD1
clone size: NA
CDR3 DNA: TGTGCCAGCAGCCAAGAAACGACAGGGGGCAACTATGGCTACACCTTC
CDR3 protein: CASSQETTGGNYGYTF

V gene: TRBV5-1
J gene: TRBJ1-3
D gene: NA
clone size: NA
CDR3 DNA: TGCGCCAGCAGCCGTGACATCTTCTCTGGAAACACCATATATTTT
CDR3 protein: CASSRDIFSGNTIYF

V gene: TRBV7-2
J gene: TRBJ1-3
D gene: NA
clone size: NA
CDR3 DNA: TGTGCCAGCAGTGGGGGGGGAGGCACCATATATTTT
CDR3 protein: CASSGGGGTIYF

V gene: TRBV27
J gene: TRBJ2-3
D gene: NA
clone size: NA
CDR3 DNA: TGTGCCAGCAGTTTACTATTGGGGGGGGGCCCAGATACGCAGTATTTT
CDR3 protein: CASSLLLGGGPDTQYF

V gene: TRBV19
J gene: TRBJ1-1
D gene: NA
clone size: NA
CDR3 DNA: TGTGCCAGTAGTAGACCCGTCGGGACTGAAGCTTTCTTT
CDR3 protein: CASSRPVGTEAFF

V gene: TRBV7-6
J gene: TRBJ2-5
D gene: TRBD2
clone size: NA
CDR3 DNA: TGTGCCAGCAGCAGCAGACTAGCTGCTACAGGAGGAAAGACCCAGTACTTC
CDR3 protein: CASSSRLAATGGKTQYF

V gene: TRBV7-2
J gene: TRBJ1-3
D gene: NA
clone size: NA
CDR3 DNA: TGTGCCAGCAGCTTAGAACACTCTGGAAACACCATATATTTT
CDR3 protein: CASSLEHSGNTIYF

V gene: TRBV6-6
J gene: TRBJ1-5
D gene: NA
clone size: NA
CDR3 DNA: TGTGCCAGCAGCCACGACACTTTCAATCAGCCCCAGCATTTT
CDR3 protein: CASSHDTFNQPQHF

V gene: TRBV5-4
J gene: TRBJ2-3
D gene: NA
clone size: NA
CDR3 DNA: TGTGCCAGCAGCTTGAAGGACAGACTCACAGATACGCAGTATTTT
CDR3 protein: CASSLKDRLTDTQYF

V gene: TRBV11-2
J gene: TRBJ2-5
D gene: TRBD1
clone size: NA
CDR3 DNA: TGTGCCAGCAGCGCCGGGACAGGGGTTGAGACCCAGTACTTC
CDR3 protein: CASSAGTGVETQYF

V gene: TRBV6-5
J gene: TRBJ2-3
D gene: NA
clone size: NA
CDR3 DNA: TGTGCCAGCAGTCGAGCGTACACAGATACGCAGTATTTT
CDR3 protein: CASSRAYTDTQYF

V gene: TRBV18
J gene: TRBJ1-4
D gene: NA
clone size: NA
CDR3 DNA: TGTGCCAGCTCACCCCGACAGAAGGAGAGTGAAAAACTGTTTTTT
CDR3 protein: CASSPRQKESEKLFF

V gene: TRBV6-1
J gene: TRBJ2-7
D gene: NA
clone size: NA
CDR3 DNA: TGTGCCAGCAGTGAACTCACTAGTGCCTACGAGCAGTACTTC
CDR3 protein: CASSELTSAYEQYF

V gene: TRBV19
J gene: TRBJ1-1
D gene: TRBD1
clone size: NA
CDR3 DNA: TGTGCCAGCAAGGACAGGCCGGACACTGAAGCTTTCTTT
CDR3 protein: CASKDRPDTEAFF

V gene: TRBV7-9
J gene: TRBJ2-4
D gene: TRBD2
clone size: NA
CDR3 DNA: TGTGCCAGCAGCTTGGGCGGGGGAGGGCTCAAAAACATTCAGTACTTC
CDR3 protein: CASSLGGGGLKNIQYF

V gene: TRBV6-6
J gene: TRBJ2-1
D gene: TRBD2
clone size: few
CDR3 DNA: TGTGCCAGCAGTAACGGGGGGGCGGGTCAACAGTTCTTC
CDR3 protein: CASSNGGAGQQFF

V gene: TRBV11-2
J gene: TRBJ2-7
D gene: TRBD2
clone size: NA
CDR3 DNA: TGTGCCAGCAGCAGCACTAGCGGGGGGACCTACGAGCAGTACTTC
CDR3 protein: CASSSTSGGTYEQYF

V gene: TRBV9
J gene: TRBJ2-1
D gene: TRBD2
clone size: NA
CDR3 DNA: TGTGCCAGCAGCGTCGCGTGGGGGCGGGGGGAAAATGAGCAGTTCTTC
CDR3 protein: CASSVAWGRGENEQFF

V gene: TRBV4-1
J gene: TRBJ1-3
D gene: NA
clone size: NA
CDR3 DNA: TGCGCCAGCAGCCAACCCCCTTTTGAAGCCGTTTCTGGAAACACCATATATTTT
CDR3 protein: CASSQPPFEAVSGNTIYF

V gene: TRBV9
J gene: TRBJ1-1
D gene: NA
clone size: NA
CDR3 DNA: TGTGCCAGCAGCGTAGGTAATGAAGCTTTCTTT
CDR3 protein: CASSVGNEAFF

V gene: TRBV2
J gene: TRBJ2-2
D gene: TRBD2
clone size: NA
CDR3 DNA: TGTGCCAGCCACGTGGGGGGGTACGACACCGGGGAGCTGTTTTTT
CDR3 protein: CASHVGGYDTGELFF

V gene: TRBV7-2
J gene: TRBJ2-7
D gene: NA
clone size: NA
CDR3 DNA: TGTGCCAGCAGCTTAGGGGCAGGACTGGGTTTAGAGCAGTACTTC
CDR3 protein: CASSLGAGLGLEQYF

V gene: TRBV4-1
J gene: TRBJ1-2
D gene: NA
clone size: once
CDR3 DNA: TGCGCCAGCAGCCCGCGGCTGCACTATGGCTACACCTTC
CDR3 protein: CASSPRLHYGYTF

V gene: TRBV18
J gene: TRBJ1-5
D gene: NA
clone size: NA
CDR3 DNA: TGTGCCAGCTCAAATCTCGACGGCCTAGGGCCCCAGCATTTT
CDR3 protein: CASSNLDGLGPQHF

V gene: TRBV10-2
J gene: TRBJ2-1
D gene: TRBD1
clone size: once
CDR3 DNA: TGCGCCAGCAGAGACAGGGGAGGGTTCTTC
CDR3 protein: CASRDRGGFF

V gene: TRBV18
J gene: TRBJ1-6
D gene: NA
clone size: NA
CDR3 DNA: TGTGCCAGCTCACCAGCAGGCAGATCACCCCTCCACTTT
CDR3 protein: CASSPAGRSPLHF

V gene: TRBV19
J gene: TRBJ1-6
D gene: TRBD1
clone size: NA
CDR3 DNA: TGTGCCAGTAGTATAGGCGGACAGGCCGTTTCTGCACCCCTCCACTTT
CDR3 protein: CASSIGGQAVSAPLHF

V gene: TRBV9
J gene: TRBJ2-3
D gene: TRBD2
clone size: NA
CDR3 DNA: TGTGCCAGCAGCGTAGAAAGCGGGGGCCCAACAGATACGCAGTATTTT
CDR3 protein: CASSVESGGPTDTQYF

V gene: TRBV7-2
J gene: TRBJ2-1
D gene: NA
clone size: NA
CDR3 DNA: TGTGCCAGCAGCTTACTGGGCGGGCCGAACGCCTACAATGAGCAGTTCTTC
CDR3 protein: CASSLLGGPNAYNEQFF